The clone carrying this T cell receptor (beta chain) turned up a few times. No antigen is known for it. The entry originates in a study of CD8 T cells in ankylosing spondylitis. Study findings and constraints: A TCR beta motif of under 10 highly homologous variants seemed to mark ankylosing spondylitis blood.

This CDR3 is 13 amino acids long. Looked up from germline, CDR1 is SEHNR and CDR2 is FQNEAQ (reference sequence). Between the trimmed V and J ends, which lost 2 bases and 5 bases, there was a span of 9 bases. TCRdb reprocessed the 5' RACE reads with MiXCR, giving one entry per CDR3 protein. The sample lists about 340,000 distinct CDR3 sequences, under 15% occurring once. The sequenced sample consisted of blood, either unsorted or a sorted T cell fraction (not recorded which). The receptor was derived from a male donor with ankylosing spondylitis or in good health (not recorded which). The chain carries TRBV7-9 and TRBJ1-1; unclear D gene. The DNA of the CDR3 is TGTGCCAGCAGCTTACCAAGGTGGACTGAAGCTTTCTTT. Its translation is CASSLPRWTEAFF.